The present entry profiles one TCR beta chain with its context. An input of 0.5 to 1 ug of RNA was subjected to reverse transcription using random hexamers. immunoSEQ multiplex PCR amplified TCR beta CDR3 across 54 Vbeta, 13 Jbeta. TCRdb independently ran MiXCR on the immunoSEQ multiplex PCR reads; one entry per CDR3 protein. The data contain 150,000 to 200,000 distinct CDR3 sequences, approximately 94% of them seen just once; the ten biggest clones take up about 0.086%. These data belong to a study of CD8 T cells in Susac syndrome. V was trimmed by 5 bases and J by 8 bases, leaving 15 bases between them. The CDR3 is 13 amino acids. CDR1 is MDHEN and CDR2 is SYDVKM in the germline V gene.

Sequencing used CD4+ T cells from PBMCs. The TCR originated in a human donor with multiple sclerosis. The rearrangement joins TRBV28 to TRBJ1-2; perhaps TRBD1 as D (5 bases). DNA of the CDR3: TGTGCCAGCAGTCCGGGCGGGGCGCGAGGCTACACCTTC. Its protein is CASSPGGARGYTF.